This T cell receptor beta chain appears in the sequencing data of a study of CD8 T cells in Susac syndrome. Random hexamers served to reverse transcribe roughly 0.45 to 1 ug RNA. Amplification of TCR beta CDR3 across 54 Vbeta and 13 Jbeta was performed with immunoSEQ multiplex PCR. TCRdb re-called the immunoSEQ multiplex PCR reads with MiXCR, one entry per CDR3 protein. The data contain about 150,000 distinct CDR3 sequences, approximately 94% of them singletons. The multiple sclerosis controls comprised treatment-naive patients whose relapsing-remitting disease was stable or active. Purification of the CD8+ and CD4+ T cells relied on negative isolation, and TEMRA cells underwent FACS enrichment. Study-wide results and limits: It was acknowledged in the study that the number of individuals who were included in its TCR sequencing and HLA analysis was relatively small.

V was cut by 3 bases and J by 6 bases, with 19 bases left in between. Germline CDR1 reads LNHDA; CDR2 reads SQIVND (reference sequence). This CDR3 has 16 amino acids. Regarding this clonotype: Its antigen is unidentified.

The chain couples TRBV19 to TRBJ2-3, with D perhaps matching TRBD2 (5 bases). What was sequenced was CD4+ T cells from PBMCs. The receptor was isolated from a human donor with multiple sclerosis. The CDR3 sequence: CASSIGGGGRTDTQYF. Here the CDR3 DNA reads TGTGCCAGTAGTATCGGAGGCGGAGGTCGAACTGATACGCAGTATTTT.